This note documents a single T cell receptor beta chain sequence. The antigen is unknown. These data originate in a study of beta chain features in type 1 diabetes. Study-level findings and limits: Shorter templates might be favored by PCR, and equally so in patients and in controls. Any HLA type influence on TCRB rearrangement was left unresolved here.

Germline V gene data show CDR1 as MGHRA and CDR2 as YSYEKL. The V and J ends lost 5 bases and 5 bases respectively, with 15 bases between them. The CDR3 runs to 14 residues. The investigators reverse transcribed all of the isolated RNA, so they sequenced expressed TCRB transcripts. The data were produced by immunoSEQ multiplex PCR, yet TCRdb's version contains in-frame clones alone and is incomplete. The sample consists of around 250,000 clones, 25% to 30% of them appearing once. The sequencing sample was made of central memory CD4+ T cells from blood. The clonotype originates from a young man in good health. The chain has TRBV4-1 and TRBJ1-1; D is perhaps TRBD1 (5 bases). The CDR3, as DNA: TGCGCCAGCAGCTGGCGGGGCGGAGGGACTGAAGCTTTCTTT. Encoded protein: CASSWRGGGTEAFF.